The 24 T cell receptor beta chains below were found in one sample sequenced in a study of radiation and T cells in renal cell carcinoma. Specified treatment: treatment-naive control, cytoreductive nephrectomy. Repertoires were generated with immunoSEQ multiplex PCR, while TCRdb's copy carries only in-frame clones and drops some. Here the sample spans thousands of clones, approximately 58% being singletons. Material: tumor tissue, obtained from a patient whose treatment was nephrectomy without radiotherapy. The receptors were sampled from a man between 60 and 70 years old with renal cell carcinoma.

V is TRBV7-2 and J is TRBJ1-4; perhaps TRBD1 as D (5 bases). The CDR3 sequence is 13 residues long. Germline CDR1 reads SGHTA; CDR2 reads FQGNSA. Trimming left V 3 bases short and J 8 bases short, with 10 bases between. CDR3 loop: CASSFGDGEKLFF. As DNA, the CDR3 is TGTGCCAGCAGCTTCGGGGACGGGGAAAAACTGTTTTTT.

The sample holds a few counts of this clone. V is TRBV5-7 and J is TRBJ2-7; D perhaps matches TRBD1 (5 bases). TRBV5-7 belongs to the ORF category, with a function that is uncertain. The length of the CDR3 is 13 residues. V was pared by 4 bases and J by 2 bases, with 10 bases between. Here the CDR3 reads CASSLTVTYEQYF. In DNA form, the CDR3 reads TGTGCCAGCAGCCTGACAGTAACCTACGAGCAGTACTTC.

This clone was recorded once. The CDR3 DNA sequence: TGTGCCAGCAGTCCCACAGGGCTCTATTCACCCCTCCACTTT. Its translation: CASSPTGLYSPLHF. V gene TRBV27 combines with J gene TRBJ1-6, with a tentative D call TRBD1 (6 bases). V was pared by 5 bases and J by 8 bases, with 13 bases between. This CDR3 has 14 amino acids. Germline assignment: CDR1 MNHEY and CDR2 SMNVEV (reference sequence).

This sequence joins TRBV7-2 and TRBJ2-1, with TRBD2 as a possible D gene (5 bases). Trimming stripped 7 bases from V and 2 bases from J, with 15 bases between. Germline CDR1 and CDR2: SGHTA and FQGNSA. The CDR3 runs 15 residues. CDR3 in amino acids: CASKPPSGTYNEQFF. DNA for the CDR3: TGTGCCAGCAAGCCCCCGTCGGGAACCTACAATGAGCAGTTCTTC. The full variable domain, its missing parts supplied by reference TRBV7-2 and TRBJ2-1, is GAGVSQSPSNKVTEKGKDVELRCDPISGHTALYWYRQSLGQGLEFLIYFQGNSAPDKSGLPSDRFSAERTGGSVSTLTIQRTQQEDSAVYLCASKPPSGTYNEQFFGPGTRLTVL.

CDR3 in DNA: TGTGCCACCGTACCCGGGACCACCTACGAGCAGTACTTC. Protein: CATVPGTTYEQYF. This rearrangement joins TRBV2 to TRBJ2-7; D possibly matches TRBD1 or TRBD2 (5 bases each). This CDR3 contains 13 residues. The V gene's germline CDR1 is SNHLY and CDR2 FYNNEI. Trimming took off 10 bases at V and 2 bases at J, with 15 bases between the two ends.

In its sample, this clone is medium-sized. At one of its ends the junction is not consistent with the germline gene, which may arise from a read error. The chain uses TRBV9 and TRBJ1-2; 7 nucleotides agree with TRBD1. The CDR3 is made up of 14 amino acids. CDR1 SGDLS and CDR2 YYNGEE come from the germline V gene. CDR3 loop: CASTVGDSAYGYTF. CDR3 coding DNA: TGTGCCAGCACCGTAGGGGACAGCGCCTATGGCTACACCTTC.

The J gene is TRBJ1-6, the V gene TRBV5-4; D unclear. CDR3 length: 14 residues. From germline, CDR1 is SGHNT and CDR2 YYREEE (reference sequence). Between the trimmed V and J ends, which lost 2 bases and 8 bases, there was a span of 11 bases. CDR3 sequence: CASSLWAADSPLHF. CDR3 coding DNA: TGTGCCAGCAGCTTATGGGCAGCCGATTCACCCCTCCACTTT.

V is TRBV7-9 and J is TRBJ1-3; D is uncertain. This CDR3 is built from 14 residues. Trimming pared 0 bases from V and 6 bases from J, leaving 9 bases between. The germline V gene encodes CDR1 SEHNR and CDR2 FQNEAQ (reference sequence). The CDR3: CASSLAVIANTIYF. DNA of the CDR3: TGTGCCAGCAGCTTAGCCGTGATAGCAAACACCATATATTTT.

CDR3 in amino acids: CASSQDGVVNGYTF. In DNA, the CDR3 is TGCGCCAGCAGCCAAGACGGGGTAGTGAATGGCTACACCTTC. The chain combines TRBV4-1 with TRBJ1-2; unclear D gene. Per the germline V gene, CDR1 is MGHRA and CDR2 is YSYEKL. This CDR3 region has 14 residues. V was cut by 0 bases and J by 6 bases, with 11 bases left in between.

The rearrangement uses TRBV19 and TRBJ1-1, with 8 positions matching TRBD1. Per the germline V gene, CDR1 is LNHDA and CDR2 is SQIVND (reference sequence). This CDR3 has 14 residues. The V segment lost 3 bases and the J segment 6 bases; nucleotides outside the gene matches: 6. CDR3 protein: CASSIPDRGAEAFF. The CDR3 nucleotides read TGTGCCAGTAGTATCCCCGACAGGGGAGCTGAAGCTTTCTTT.

This clone showed up just a few times. V usage is TRBV2 and J usage is TRBJ1-1, with 8 nucleotides matching TRBD1. Germline loops: CDR1 SNHLY, CDR2 FYNNEI. Germline trimming cut 6 bases from V and 6 bases from J; bases unmatched to any gene: 9. The CDR3 sequence is 14 residues long. The CDR3 reads CASRSGQGGAEAFF. CDR3 nucleotides: TGTGCCAGCAGATCCGGACAGGGAGGGGCTGAAGCTTTCTTT.

In its sample, this clone was seen a few times. The chain combines TRBV2 with TRBJ2-2; 11 nucleotides line up with TRBD1. CDR3 size: 15 residues. With 7 bases clipped from V and 5 bases from J, the junction kept 6 bases outside the gene matches. CDR1 is SNHLY and CDR2 is FYNNEI in the germline V gene. The CDR3 nucleotides are TGTGCCAGCACCGAAGGACAGGGGGCGACCGGGGAGCTGTTTTTT. Amino acids: CASTEGQGATGELFF.

This chain joins TRBV28 and TRBJ1-4; D is unresolved. Trimming shortened V by 1 base and J by 8 bases, and 11 bases separated the two germline ends. CDR1 is MDHEN, CDR2 SYDVKM, per germline. CDR3 length equals 14 residues. CDR3 in DNA: TGTGCCAGCAGTTTATATGGGAAAGGGGAAAAACTGTTTTTT. This encodes CASSLYGKGEKLFF.

The J gene is TRBJ2-7, the V gene TRBV14; D tentatively fits TRBD1 or TRBD2 (6 bases each). The germline V gene encodes CDR1 SGHDN and CDR2 FVKESK. The CDR3 runs to 15 residues. V was cut by 1 base and J by 3 bases, with 13 bases left in between. The CDR3 spells CASSQVGGGNYEQYF. The CDR3, as DNA: TGTGCCAGCAGCCAAGTCGGGGGCGGGAACTACGAGCAGTACTTC.

The rearrangement uses TRBV11-3 and TRBJ2-2, with D uncertain. The CDR3 contains 11 residues. With 9 bases removed from V and 7 bases from J, the gap between germline ends came to 9 bases. CDR1 is SGHNT, CDR2 YENEEA, per germline. The CDR3 spells CARTKSGELFF. CDR3 DNA sequence: TGTGCCAGGACCAAGAGCGGGGAGCTGTTTTTT.

This clone was seen a handful of times. The V call is TRBV7-2, the J call TRBJ2-7, with D possibly being TRBD2 (6 bases). The germline V gene encodes CDR1 SGHTA and CDR2 FQGNSA. V lost 7 bases and J 4 bases, leaving 20 bases between the germline ends. The CDR3 runs to 15 residues. DNA of the CDR3: TGTGCCAGCACCGTGAGGGCGGGTGGGAGGTACGAGCAGTACTTC. Translated: CASTVRAGGRYEQYF.

This clone has just a few counts. This chain joins TRBV7-9 and TRBJ2-5; D might be TRBD1 (6 bases). Germline CDR1 is SEHNR and CDR2 is FQNEAQ (reference sequence). V lost 10 bases and J 0 bases, leaving 12 bases between the germline ends. The CDR3 runs to 13 residues. In nucleotides, the CDR3 is TGTGCCACCCAGGGGACCTACCAAGAGACCCAGTACTTC. It yields the protein CATQGTYQETQYF.

The sample holds a few counts of this clone. The chain couples TRBV15 to TRBJ1-5; D is ambiguous. CDR1 LNHNV and CDR2 YYDKDF come from the germline V gene (reference sequence). Trimming took 0 bases from V and 0 from J, leaving 3 bases between them. This CDR3 contains 14 residues. The CDR3 sequence: CATSRDSSNQPQHF. DNA for the CDR3: TGTGCCACCAGCAGAGATAGTAGCAATCAGCCCCAGCATTTT.

In its sample, this clone was seen once. The chain combines TRBV5-5 with TRBJ1-5; D gene ambiguous. Per the germline V gene, CDR1 is SGHKS and CDR2 is YYEKEE (reference sequence). The CDR3 totals 14 residues. V was pared by 0 bases and J by 4 bases, with 8 bases between. The CDR3 DNA reads as TGTGCCAGCAGCTTGGTGGGGAGTAATCAGCCCCAGCATTTT. Translating it yields CASSLVGSNQPQHF.

CDR3: CASSPRETGVGTEAFF. CDR3 nucleotides: TGTGCCAGCTCACCACGAGAGACAGGGGTTGGCACTGAAGCTTTCTTT. J is TRBJ1-1 and V is TRBV18, with TRBD1 matching 8 bases. V shed 1 base, J shed 4 bases, and the junction held 8 bases outside the gene matches. There are 16 residues in the CDR3. Germline V gene data show CDR1 as KGHSH and CDR2 as LQKENI.

J is TRBJ1-1 and V is TRBV7-9, with D unclear. This CDR3 has 12 residues. Per germline, CDR1 SEHNR and CDR2 FQNEAQ (reference sequence). Trimming shortened V by 6 bases and J by 4 bases, and 9 bases separated the two germline ends. The CDR3 region has the DNA TGTGCCAGCAGGGTCGTGGTCACTGAAGCTTTCTTT. As protein: CASRVVVTEAFF.

The gene calls are TRBV5-1 and TRBJ1-4, with D possibly being TRBD1 (5 bases). Trimming stripped 5 bases from V and 5 bases from J, with 13 bases between. This CDR3 contains 14 residues. CDR1 SGHRS and CDR2 YFSETQ come from the germline V gene. This CDR3 reads CASSEAGNNEKLFF. DNA for the CDR3: TGCGCCAGCAGTGAGGCAGGGAACAATGAAAAACTGTTTTTT.

The genes are TRBV6-5 and TRBJ1-2; TRBD1 might be the D (6 bases). CDR3 length: 13 residues. The germline V gene encodes CDR1 MNHEY and CDR2 SVGAGI. Trimming removed 5 bases from V and 6 bases from J, with 13 bases in between. The CDR3 sequence: CASSLGHLDGYTF. As DNA, the CDR3 is TGTGCCAGCAGTCTGGGACACTTAGATGGCTACACCTTC.

In its sample, this clone is large. V and J are TRBV7-9 and TRBJ1-1; D gene uncertain. Per the germline V gene, CDR1 is SEHNR and CDR2 is FQNEAQ (reference sequence). The CDR3 consists of 15 residues. The V end lost 4 bases, the J end lost 4 bases, and 16 bases lay between the germline ends. The DNA for the CDR3 is TGTGCCAGCAGCTCCCCGGGCGGGTATACCACTGAAGCTTTCTTT. It yields the protein CASSSPGGYTTEAFF.